This T cell receptor beta chain was recovered during a study of blood T cell repertoires in COVID-19. The wider study: Material from acute and convalescent COVID-19 was sourced from the United States, Italy and Spain. The cDNA or gDNA used as material had been derived from T cells, B-cell-depleted T cells, or PBMCs.

Profiling relied on immunoSEQ multiplex PCR, and the TCRdb table lists in-frame clones only, not all of them. In the table there are over 15,000 clones, around 80% of which are singletons. V lost 4 bases and J lost 7; bases outside the gene matches: 5. Germline-derived CDR1 and CDR2 are LNHDA and SQIVND (reference sequence). The CDR3 covers 14 residues. What was sequenced was peripheral blood. The chain uses TRBV19 and TRBJ1-3, with TRBD1 matching over 9 bases. The receptor's source is a man between 60 and 70 years old with active or convalescent COVID-19. The CDR3 here is CASSTGQGTNTIYF. The CDR3 region has the DNA TGTGCCAGTAGTACTGGACAGGGGACGAACACCATATATTTT. Full variable domain (outside the CDR3, taken from reference TRBV19 and TRBJ1-3): DGGITQSPKYLFRKEGQNVTLSCEQNLNHDAMYWYRQDPGQGLRLIYYSQIVNDFQKGDIAEGYSVSREKKESFPLTVTSAQKNPTAFYLCASSTGQGTNTIYFGEGSWLTVV.